This TCR beta chain originates from a study of blood T cells in healthy people across ages. Findings and caveats of the study: Unsorted PBMCs blocked a conclusive comparison of naive and antigen-experienced cells. Versus aged donors, long-lived donors had higher diversity and more naive CD4+ cells. As age increased, TCR beta diversity per million T cells fell in a roughly linear fashion.

As to this clonotype: Its matching antigen is unknown.

This CDR3 has 13 residues. Looked up from germline, CDR1 is DFQATT and CDR2 is SNEGSKA (reference sequence). V shed 6 bases and J 6 bases; nucleotides not matched to a gene: 7. PCR was performed a second time for roughly 7 to 11 cycles using a sample-barcoded 5' primer and a J-beta primer mix. Samples each returned at least 2.5 million CDR3-containing paired-end reads. TCRdb reanalysed the 5' RACE reads using MiXCR and keeps one entry per CDR3 protein. The sample includes around 1.5 million distinct CDR3 sequences, around 35% of them seen just once. The TCR was taken from a woman in her 30s in good health. The chain uses TRBV20-1 and TRBJ2-1; 8 bases line up with TRBD2. Sequencing used blood. The CDR3 coding sequence is TGCAGTGCCATAGCGGGGCGTCTCAATGAGCAGTTCTTC. It specifies CSAIAGRLNEQFF.